Detailed here is one TCR beta chain. Its specificity is unknown. This specimen belongs to a study of CD8 T cells in ankylosing spondylitis. General study results and limits: Roughly eight highly homologous variants formed a TCR beta motif that appeared characteristic of ankylosing spondylitis blood.

TCRdb analysed the 5' RACE reads with MiXCR anew, one entry per CDR3 protein. This sample has hundreds of thousands of distinct CDR3 sequences, with about 30% found just once. The CDR3 has 13 residues. With 5 bases removed from V and 8 bases from J, the gap between germline ends came to 10 bases. From germline, CDR1 is MNHEY and CDR2 SVGEGT. The chain employs TRBV6-2 or TRBV6-3 and TRBJ1-6, with D uncertain. Sequencing used blood, either unsorted or a sorted T cell fraction (not recorded which). The clonotype was recovered from a male donor with ankylosing spondylitis or in good health (not recorded which). CDR3 amino acids: CASSRGGDSPLHF. The CDR3 nucleotides are TGTGCCAGCAGTCGAGGCGGGGATTCACCCCTCCACTTT.